This TCR beta chain was retrieved from a study of cytomegalovirus exposure and HLA in healthy donors. Trimming took off 7 bases at V and 5 bases at J, with 17 bases between the two ends. Per germline, CDR1 SGHTA and CDR2 FQGNSA. This CDR3 is built from 14 residues. Primers for the PCR totalled 60 Vbeta and 13 Jbeta. Only in-frame clones appear in the TCRdb table, and some are missing; sequencing was by immunoSEQ multiplex PCR. The sample yields around 140,000 clones, around nine tenths seen once. The sample taken for sequencing was PBMCs. This TCR derives from a woman in her 30s in good health and CMV-seronegative. The rearrangement uses TRBV7-2 and TRBJ1-2, with a tentative D call TRBD1 (5 bases). CDR3 in amino acids: CASNLGGSGYGYTF. DNA of the CDR3: TGTGCCAGCAACCTGGGGGGGAGCGGTTATGGCTACACCTTC.